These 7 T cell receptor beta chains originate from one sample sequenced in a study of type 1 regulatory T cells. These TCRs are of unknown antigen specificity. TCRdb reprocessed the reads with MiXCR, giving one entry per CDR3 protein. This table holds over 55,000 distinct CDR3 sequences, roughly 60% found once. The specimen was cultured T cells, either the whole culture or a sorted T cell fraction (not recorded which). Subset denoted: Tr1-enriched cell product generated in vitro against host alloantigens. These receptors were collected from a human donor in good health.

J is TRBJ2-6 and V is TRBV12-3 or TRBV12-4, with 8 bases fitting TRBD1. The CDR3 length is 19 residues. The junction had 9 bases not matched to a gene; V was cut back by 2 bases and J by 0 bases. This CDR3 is CASSLLTGTGVSGANVLTF. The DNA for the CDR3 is TGTGCCAGCAGTTTACTTACCGGGACAGGCGTCTCTGGGGCCAACGTCCTGACTTTC.

In DNA, the CDR3 is TGCGCCAGCAGGATTGGGCCGGGACTAGCGCAAGAGACCCAGTACTTC. Its translation: CASRIGPGLAQETQYF. This chain links TRBV5-1 with TRBJ2-5; 10 nucleotides align to TRBD2. This CDR3 comprises 16 residues. With 5 bases clipped from V and 2 bases from J, the junction kept 9 bases outside the gene matches. Germline values: CDR1 SGHRS, CDR2 YFSETQ.

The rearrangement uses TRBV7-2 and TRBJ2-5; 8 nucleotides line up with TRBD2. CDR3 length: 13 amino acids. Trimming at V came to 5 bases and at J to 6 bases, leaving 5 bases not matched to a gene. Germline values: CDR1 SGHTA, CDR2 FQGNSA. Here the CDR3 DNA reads TGTGCCAGCAGCCGGGGGGGAGGACAGACCCAGTACTTC. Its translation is CASSRGGGQTQYF.

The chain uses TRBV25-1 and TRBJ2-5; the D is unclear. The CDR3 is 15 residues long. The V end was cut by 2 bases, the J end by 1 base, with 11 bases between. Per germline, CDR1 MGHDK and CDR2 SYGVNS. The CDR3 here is CASSEPGGSQETQYF. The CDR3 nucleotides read TGTGCCAGCAGTGAACCCGGCGGTTCCCAAGAGACCCAGTACTTC.

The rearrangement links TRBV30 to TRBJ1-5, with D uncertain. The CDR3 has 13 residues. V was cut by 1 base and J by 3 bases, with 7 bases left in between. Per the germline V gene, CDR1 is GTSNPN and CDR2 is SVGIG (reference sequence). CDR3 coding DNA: TGTGCCTGGAGTGAAGACCCCAATCAGCCCCAGCATTTT. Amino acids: CAWSEDPNQPQHF.

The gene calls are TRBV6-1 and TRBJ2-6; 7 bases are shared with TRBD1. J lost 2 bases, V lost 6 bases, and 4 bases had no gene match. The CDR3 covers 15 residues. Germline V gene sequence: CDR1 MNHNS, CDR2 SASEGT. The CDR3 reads CASSFDRAGANVLTF. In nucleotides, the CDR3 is TGTGCCAGCAGCTTCGACAGGGCTGGGGCCAACGTCCTGACTTTC.

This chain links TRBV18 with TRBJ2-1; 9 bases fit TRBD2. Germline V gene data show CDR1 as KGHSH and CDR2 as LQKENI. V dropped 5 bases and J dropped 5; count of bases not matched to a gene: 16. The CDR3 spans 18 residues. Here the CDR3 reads CASSSDQPTSGGNNEQFF. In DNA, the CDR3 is TGTGCCAGCTCATCTGACCAGCCGACTAGCGGAGGAAACAATGAGCAGTTCTTC.